This T cell receptor beta chain was obtained from a study of blood T cell repertoires in COVID-19. Study overall: Nucleic acid was either cDNA or gDNA, and it came from T cells, B-cell-depleted T cells, or PBMCs.

Participants were aged roughly 18 to 95 years, lived in over 20 US areas, and enrolled virtually. Among Cohort 3 donors, those recovered had two negative PCRs, clearance, or symptom resolution. CDR1 is SGHRS, CDR2 YFSETQ, per germline. The CDR3 is 19 residues long. The ends lost 3 bases at V and 9 bases at J; junction bases unmatched: 15. Study processing details: From reference gene primer amplification, estimates of nucleated cell counts were derived. The protocol was immunoSEQ multiplex PCR, while the TCRdb copy is restricted to in-frame clones and leaves out a portion. V and J calls and clone size follow that table, whereas D and trimming were derived from the DNA. The data show about 190,000 clones, 65% to 85% seen once.

The sample consisted of PBMCs or T cells enriched from blood (not recorded which). The V call is TRBV5-1, the J call TRBJ2-1, with 16 bases matching TRBD2. The receptor comes from a young woman who had recovered from COVID-19. CDR3 bases: TGCGCCAGCAGCTCCGCGGCCTCCGGGACTAGCGGGGGGGCCACTGAGCAGTTCTTC. Protein: CASSSAASGTSGGATEQFF.